The 26 T cell receptor beta chains below come from one sample, sequenced in a study of T cells after yellow fever vaccination. TCRdb re-called the 5' RACE reads through MiXCR, storing one row per CDR3 protein. The data hold hundreds of thousands of distinct CDR3 sequences, with roughly 13% observed a single time. This material consisted of PBMCs, taken on the day of the yellow fever booster vaccination. The receptors shown here come from a man younger than 45 who received the YFV17D yellow fever vaccine.

The sample holds a few counts of this clonotype. The chain employs TRBV7-6 and TRBJ2-5; 8 positions agree with TRBD2. Per the germline V gene, CDR1 is SGHVS and CDR2 is FNYEAQ. After removal of 5 bases from V and 5 bases from J, the junction contained 19 bases not matched to a gene. The CDR3 length is 18 residues. The DNA for the CDR3 is TGTGCCAGCAGCAAGGGCCTAACTAGCGGTATTAATAGGGAGACCCAGTACTTC. It specifies CASSKGLTSGINRETQYF.

V usage is TRBV6-1 and J usage is TRBJ2-1; TRBD2 aligns across 7 bases. After removal of 6 bases from V and 6 bases from J, the junction contained 8 bases not matched to a gene. The germline V gene encodes CDR1 MNHNS and CDR2 SASEGT. This CDR3 has 14 residues. CDR3 nucleotides: TGTGCCAGCAGGGCTCTGGGGGGGGTCAATGAGCAGTTCTTC. Translation: CASRALGGVNEQFF.

This chain connects TRBV29-1 to TRBJ1-1, with 7 nucleotides matching TRBD1. This CDR3 is built from 13 residues. With 5 bases clipped from V and 11 bases from J, the junction kept 14 bases outside the gene matches. CDR1 SQVTM and CDR2 ANQGSEA come from the germline V gene. The CDR3 DNA is TGCAGCGTTCCGACAGGGCCGCTGGGGGGGGCTTTCTTT. Protein: CSVPTGPLGGAFF.

The chain combines TRBV6-2 or TRBV6-3 with TRBJ2-7; TRBD2 agrees at 8 bases. V was pared by 2 bases and J by 4 bases, with 10 bases of the junction left unmatched. Germline CDR1 MNHEY, CDR2 SVGEGT. This CDR3 spans 16 amino acids. The CDR3 region has the DNA TGTGCCAGCAGTTACCCCCAACTAGCGGCAGATTACGAGCAGTACTTC. Protein sequence: CASSYPQLAADYEQYF.

This clonotype was recorded many times. This sequence joins TRBV7-9 and TRBJ2-1; D is perhaps TRBD1 (5 bases). The CDR3 sequence is 12 residues long. Germline V gene data show CDR1 as SEHNR and CDR2 as FQNEAQ (reference sequence). The V gene lost 6 bases and the J gene lost 7 bases, with 10 bases spanning the gap. CDR3 DNA sequence: TGTGCCAGCAGGGGGCTGTCGAATGAGCAGTTCTTC. Its protein is CASRGLSNEQFF.

This clonotype appeared many times. This chain joins TRBV27 and TRBJ2-1; the D call may be TRBD1 or TRBD2 (5 bases each). Looked up from germline, CDR1 is MNHEY and CDR2 is SMNVEV (reference sequence). The V end was cut by 6 bases, the J end by 7 bases, with 19 bases between. CDR3 size: 15 residues. This CDR3 is CASSRPRGDPNEQFF. DNA for the CDR3: TGTGCCAGCAGCCGACCAAGAGGGGACCCTAATGAGCAGTTCTTC.

This clonotype was detected ten times or more. DNA for the CDR3: TGTGCCAGCAGCGTAGGGGAACTCCCAGGGGAGCAGTTCTTC. Amino acids: CASSVGELPGEQFF. The chain uses TRBV9 and TRBJ2-1, with D tentatively TRBD1 (5 bases). CDR1 is SGDLS and CDR2 is YYNGEE in the germline V gene. V was clipped by 0 bases and J by 10 bases, with 14 bases between them. The CDR3 runs 14 residues.

The rearrangement joins TRBV9 to TRBJ1-6, with 8 bases that match TRBD1. The CDR3 loop spans 16 amino acids. Germline assignment: CDR1 SGDLS and CDR2 YYNGEE. The trim removed 4 bases at V and 14 bases at J, leaving 17 bases unmatched. The CDR3, as DNA: TGTGCCAGCAGCCCGGCCGGGACAGGCGGCCTTCAGACCCTCCACTTT. Its translation is CASSPAGTGGLQTLHF.

This clonotype was counted between two and nine times. The rearrangement links TRBV5-4 to TRBJ2-1; D is ambiguous. The CDR3 length is 14 residues. The V gene's germline CDR1 is SGHNT and CDR2 YYREEE (reference sequence). Trimming stripped 1 base from V and 7 bases from J, with 12 bases between. CDR3 sequence reads: CASSLRLRGNEQFF. As DNA, the CDR3 is TGTGCCAGCAGCTTGAGGCTACGAGGTAATGAGCAGTTCTTC. The whole variable domain, remainder taken from reference TRBV5-4 and TRBJ2-1, is ETGVTQSPTHLIKTRGQQVTLRCSSQSGHNTVSWYQQALGQGPQFIFQYYREEENGRGNFPPRFSGLQFPNYSSELNVNALELDDSALYLCASSLRLRGNEQFFGPGTRLTVL.

The J gene is TRBJ2-2, the V gene TRBV5-1, with a possible D match to TRBD1 (5 bases). Germline values: CDR1 SGHRS, CDR2 YFSETQ. The CDR3 extends over 20 amino acids. V was pared by 4 bases and J by 6 bases, with 31 bases between. This CDR3 is CASSPNRLSGLIWAPGELFF. CDR3 sequence (DNA): TGCGCCAGCAGCCCGAACAGGTTGTCCGGCTTGATTTGGGCTCCCGGGGAGCTGTTTTTT.

This clonotype was seen only a few times. The chain combines TRBV5-1 with TRBJ2-6; no clear D. The germline gives CDR1 SGHRS, CDR2 YFSETQ. The CDR3 spans 14 residues. Trimming took off 7 bases at V and 0 bases at J, with 8 bases between the two ends. In nucleotides, the CDR3 is TGCGCCAGCGGTAACCCCTCTGGGGCCAACGTCCTGACTTTC. Translation gives CASGNPSGANVLTF.

This chain uses TRBV10-3 with TRBJ2-1, with D possibly matching TRBD2 (6 bases). The CDR3 contains 16 residues. V lost 0 bases and J 1 base, leaving 10 bases between the germline ends. CDR1 and CDR2 (germline): ENHRY, SYGVKD. The DNA of the CDR3 is TGTGCCATCAGTGAGTCGAATAGCGGTTCCTACAATGAGCAGTTCTTC. Its translation: CAISESNSGSYNEQFF.

This clonotype was picked up many times. The V and J genes are TRBV27 and TRBJ2-7; the match to TRBD2 covers 11 bases. The CDR3 has 14 amino acids. Germline V lookup: CDR1 MNHEY, CDR2 SMNVEV (reference sequence). Losses at the gene ends were 6 bases for V and 5 bases for J; bases not matched to a gene: 6. The CDR3 nucleotides read TGTGCCAGCAGGGTACTAGCGGGAGTTCACGAGCAGTACTTC. Translating it yields CASRVLAGVHEQYF.

The sample holds many counts of this clonotype. The chain carries TRBV7-9 and TRBJ2-7; D possibly corresponds to TRBD1 (6 bases). This CDR3 contains 15 residues. CDR1 and CDR2 from the germline V gene are SEHNR and FQNEAQ (reference sequence). Trimming removed 1 base from V and 5 bases from J, with 15 bases in between. The CDR3 nucleotides are TGTGCCAGCAGCTTAGTCCACAGGGAAGGAAACGAGCAGTACTTC. Its protein is CASSLVHREGNEQYF.

In this sample, this clonotype turned up a few times. The genes are TRBV5-1 and TRBJ2-3, with TRBD2 as a possible D gene (5 bases). CDR1 is SGHRS and CDR2 is YFSETQ in the germline V gene. The CDR3 is 14 amino acids. V was cut by 0 bases and J by 2 bases, with 7 bases left in between. CDR3 in DNA: TGCGCCAGCAGCTTGGACGACTACACAGATACGCAGTATTTT. It yields the protein CASSLDDYTDTQYF.

This clonotype occurred many times. The chain recombines TRBV7-6 with TRBJ2-7, with a tentative D call TRBD1 (6 bases). Germline values: CDR1 SGHVS, CDR2 FNYEAQ. There are 14 residues in the CDR3. Trimming took 3 bases from V and 1 from J, leaving 10 bases between them. The CDR3 loop is CASSFSGDSYEQYF. CDR3 bases: TGTGCCAGCAGCTTTTCAGGGGATTCCTACGAGCAGTACTTC.

The chain has TRBV7-2 and TRBJ2-7, with 10 bases lining up with TRBD1. This CDR3 has 16 residues. Germline assignment: CDR1 SGHTA and CDR2 FQGNSA. J lost 7 bases, V lost 1 base, and 10 bases had no gene match. The CDR3 DNA sequence: TGTGCCAGCAGCTTAGAGGGGGGACAGGGGACCCTGGAGCAGTACTTC. Encoded protein: CASSLEGGQGTLEQYF.

V usage is TRBV7-2 and J usage is TRBJ2-1; D not resolved. Germline V gene sequence: CDR1 SGHTA, CDR2 FQGNSA. V was clipped by 5 bases and J by 5 bases, with 22 bases between them. The CDR3 totals 17 residues. This CDR3 is CASSLSYDWTRNNEQFF. DNA for the CDR3: TGTGCCAGCAGCCTTTCCTACGACTGGACCAGAAACAATGAGCAGTTCTTC.

Only a few counts were recorded for this clonotype. V usage is TRBV18 and J usage is TRBJ2-1; either TRBD1 or TRBD2 may fit D (5 bases each). V shed 1 base and J shed 5 bases, with 15 bases lying between them. Germline CDR1 and CDR2: KGHSH and LQKENI. This CDR3 is built from 16 residues. The CDR3 loop is CASSPRGIGTDNEQFF. The CDR3 DNA is TGTGCCAGCTCACCACGGGGGATCGGGACCGACAATGAGCAGTTCTTC.

The chain recombines TRBV10-2 with TRBJ2-1, with 9 bases aligning to TRBD2. Germline V gene data show CDR1 as WSHSY and CDR2 as SAAADI. The CDR3 contains 16 residues. The J segment lost 10 bases and the V segment lost 0 bases, leaving 10 bases of the junction unmatched. CDR3 DNA sequence: TGCGCCAGCAGTGAGTCGAGGGTAGCGGGAGAAATGGAGCAGTTCTTC. It translates to CASSESRVAGEMEQFF.

The chain has TRBV7-2 and TRBJ1-1; D perhaps matches TRBD1 (6 bases). This CDR3 has 15 amino acids. Trimming stripped 1 base from V and 6 bases from J, with 15 bases between. Germline V gene lookup returns CDR1 SGHTA and CDR2 FQGNSA. The DNA for the CDR3 is TGTGCCAGCAGCTTAGTAACCCAGGGGAGGGCTGAAGCTTTCTTT. Translating it yields CASSLVTQGRAEAFF.

This clonotype showed up just a few times. The V gene is TRBV18, the J gene TRBJ2-1, with a weak D call TRBD2 (5 bases). V lost 3 bases and J lost 12, with 12 bases in between. The CDR3 has 12 amino acids. Germline CDR1 is KGHSH and CDR2 is LQKENI. The CDR3 sequence: CASSPKEDLQFF. The CDR3 nucleotides are TGTGCCAGCTCACCCAAGGAGGACCTGCAGTTCTTC.

This clonotype was recorded a few times. This sequence joins TRBV7-2 and TRBJ2-5, with D perhaps TRBD2 (6 bases). V was clipped by 5 bases and J by 5 bases, with 15 bases between them. Looked up from germline, CDR1 is SGHTA and CDR2 is FQGNSA. The CDR3 spans 14 residues. The CDR3 region has the DNA TGTGCCAGCAGCCTAGGGGCTAGCGAGGAGACCCAGTACTTC. Translation gives CASSLGASEETQYF.

This clonotype appeared a few times. This chain connects TRBV18 to TRBJ1-3; D gene uncertain. Germline V CDR1 and CDR2: KGHSH, LQKENI. Trimming stripped 2 bases from V and 0 bases from J, with 11 bases between. The CDR3 runs 16 residues. CDR3 amino acids: CASSPTSSYSGNTIYF. CDR3 DNA sequence: TGTGCCAGCTCACCAACCTCCAGCTACTCTGGAAACACCATATATTTT.

This clonotype appeared a few times. This chain uses TRBV4-3 with TRBJ2-5; 7 bases map to TRBD2. Germline values: CDR1 LGHNA, CDR2 YSLEER. The CDR3 spans 17 residues. J lost 5 bases, V lost 4 bases, and 16 bases had no gene match. The CDR3 is CASSRPLGEGQGETQYF. The CDR3 DNA follows: TGCGCCAGCAGCCGGCCTCTGGGGGAGGGCCAAGGTGAGACCCAGTACTTC.

This clonotype was detected a few times. The chain joins TRBV5-6 to TRBJ1-4, with a possible D match to TRBD1 (5 bases). CDR3 size: 15 residues. The germline gives CDR1 SGHDT, CDR2 YYEEEE. V lost 4 bases and J 3 bases, leaving 13 bases between the germline ends. CDR3 sequence: CASSDLGGANEKLFF. CDR3 in DNA: TGTGCCAGCAGCGACCTGGGGGGGGCTAATGAAAAACTGTTTTTT. The variable domain in full, completed from reference TRBV5-6 and TRBJ1-4, reads DAGVTQSPTHLIKTRGQQVTLRCSPKSGHDTVSWYQQALGQGPQFIFQYYEEEERQRGNFPDRFSGHQFPNYSSELNVNALLLGDSALYLCASSDLGGANEKLFFGSGTQLSVL.